The 2 T cell receptor beta chains reported below all come from one sample, sequenced in a study of OX40 agonist ivuxolimab in advanced cancers. TCRdb's table, derived via immunoSEQ multiplex PCR, lists solely in-frame clones and lacks some. Of approximately 60,000 clones listed, roughly 84% are singletons. The specimen comprised CD4+ or CD8+ T cells sorted from blood, sampled in a trial of the OX40 agonist ivuxolimab. The source is an adult with an advanced solid tumor such as melanoma, head and neck, liver or kidney cancer.

This chain links TRBV7-9 with TRBJ1-3; 9 bases map to TRBD1. With 5 bases clipped from V and 4 bases from J, the junction kept 6 bases outside the gene matches. Germline V lookup: CDR1 SEHNR, CDR2 FQNEAQ (reference sequence). This CDR3 is built from 15 residues. CDR3 residues: CASSHPGTGGNTIYF. DNA of the CDR3: TGTGCCAGCAGCCACCCCGGGACAGGGGGAAACACCATATATTTT.

The chain combines TRBV5-1 with TRBJ1-1, with 8 bases identical to TRBD1. V shed 2 bases and J 4 bases; nucleotides not matched to a gene: 7. CDR3 length equals 15 residues. CDR1 is SGHRS and CDR2 is YFSETQ in the germline V gene. The CDR3 sequence: CASSFRTGGSTEAFF. DNA for the CDR3: TGCGCCAGCAGCTTTAGAACAGGGGGGAGCACTGAAGCTTTCTTT.